The TCR beta chain described here comes from a study of patients and donors after allogeneic stem cell transplantation. Germline trimming cut 4 bases from V and 11 bases from J; bases unmatched to any gene: 7. The length of the CDR3 is 12 residues. From germline, CDR1 is SGHTA and CDR2 FQGTGA. MiXCR, run by TCRdb on the RT-PCR reads, gives a single entry per CDR3 protein. The repertoire holds about 160,000 distinct CDR3 sequences, with 24% as singletons. Sequenced input: blood, either unsorted or a sorted T cell fraction (not recorded which). The J gene is TRBJ1-1, the V gene TRBV7-3, with 7 bases fitting TRBD1. This sequence was found in a human donor who was either an allogeneic HSCT recipient or a stem cell or donor lymphocyte infusion donor (not recorded which). It is not recorded whose cells these are; they may come from a transplant donor. As DNA, the CDR3 is TGTGCCAGCAGCTCTCAGGGGGTAGAGGCTTTCTTT. This sequence encodes CASSSQGVEAFF.